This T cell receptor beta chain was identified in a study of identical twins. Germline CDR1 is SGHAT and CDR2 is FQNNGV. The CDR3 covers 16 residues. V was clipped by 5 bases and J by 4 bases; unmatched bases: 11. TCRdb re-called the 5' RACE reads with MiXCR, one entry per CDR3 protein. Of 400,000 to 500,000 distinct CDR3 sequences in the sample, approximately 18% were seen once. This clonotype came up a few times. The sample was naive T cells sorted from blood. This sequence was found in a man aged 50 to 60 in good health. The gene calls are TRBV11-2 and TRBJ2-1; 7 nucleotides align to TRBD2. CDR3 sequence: CASSPLGAGEYNEQFF. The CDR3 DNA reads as TGTGCCAGCAGCCCCCTTGGGGCGGGAGAGTACAATGAGCAGTTCTTC.